These 32 T cell receptor beta chains were sequenced from one sample in a study of blood T cell repertoires in COVID-19. TCRdb's copy holds only in-frame clones and misses some; the assay was immunoSEQ multiplex PCR. The table includes some 150,000 clones, 70% to 90% detected once. Sequenced input: peripheral blood. Receptors originate from a man in his forties or fifties who had recovered from COVID-19.

The rearrangement uses TRBV27 and TRBJ2-7, with 14 bases fitting TRBD2. CDR1 and CDR2 from the germline V gene are MNHEY and SMNVEV (reference sequence). The V gene end was trimmed by 4 bases and the J gene end by 8 bases; junction bases not matched to a gene: 4. The CDR3 is made up of 14 amino acids. DNA of the CDR3: TGTGCCAGCAGTTCGGGACTAGCGGGAGCAAAGCAGTACTTC. As protein: CASSSGLAGAKQYF.

The chain carries TRBV6-1 and TRBJ2-1, with 7 positions matching TRBD2. Germline V gives CDR1 MNHNS, CDR2 SASEGT. V dropped 6 bases and J dropped 7; count of bases not matched to a gene: 12. The CDR3 spans 15 residues. The CDR3, as DNA: TGTGCCAGCAGCCTCTTGGGCGGCGGGGGTAATGAGCAGTTCTTC. Amino acid sequence: CASSLLGGGGNEQFF.

The chain links TRBV3-1 (or the pseudogene TRBV3-2) to TRBJ1-6, with D uncertain. CDR1 LGHDT and CDR2 YNNKEL come from the germline V gene (reference sequence). The CDR3 is 15 amino acids. V dropped 4 bases and J dropped 0 bases, with 7 bases sitting between them. The CDR3 spells CASSPKSSYNSPLHF. CDR3 sequence (DNA): TGTGCCAGCAGCCCCAAGAGCTCCTATAATTCACCCCTCCACTTT.

This clone was seen only once. The rearrangement links TRBV3-1 (or the pseudogene TRBV3-2) to TRBJ2-1; no reliable D call. Trimming took 0 bases from V and 1 from J, leaving 7 bases between them. CDR1 is LGHDT, CDR2 YNNKEL, per germline (reference sequence). This CDR3 contains 15 residues. CDR3 coding DNA: TGTGCCAGCAGCCAAGACCCACAATCCTACAATGAGCAGTTCTTC. Translating gives CASSQDPQSYNEQFF.

The chain recombines TRBV13 with TRBJ1-6, with 8 positions matching TRBD1. The CDR3 is made up of 17 amino acids. Per the germline V gene, CDR1 is PRHDT and CDR2 is FYEKMQ (reference sequence). Losses at the gene ends were 4 bases for V and 3 bases for J; bases not matched to a gene: 8. The chain's CDR3 is CASSSTGQGNYNSPLHF. For the CDR3, the DNA is TGTGCCAGCAGCTCCACCGGACAGGGAAACTATAATTCACCCCTCCACTTT.

This chain uses TRBV14 with TRBJ2-5; D gene uncertain. The CDR3 runs 12 residues. V was shortened by 2 bases and J by 5 bases, with 6 bases between the two germline ends. Germline V gene lookup returns CDR1 SGHDN and CDR2 FVKESK. CDR3 in DNA: TGTGCCAGCAGCCAATTTCGGGAGACCCAGTACTTC. Protein product: CASSQFRETQYF. Drawing the rest from reference TRBV14 and TRBJ2-5, the complete variable domain is EAGVTQFPSHSVIEKGQTVTLRCDPISGHDNLYWYRRVMGKEIKFLLHFVKESKQDESGMPNNRFLAERTGGTYSTLKVQPAELEDSGVYFCASSQFRETQYFGPGTRLLVL.

This clone was recorded a few times. This chain connects TRBV27 to TRBJ1-1; 8 bases are a match to TRBD1. This CDR3 has 16 amino acids. CDR1 MNHEY and CDR2 SMNVEV come from the germline V gene (reference sequence). V gave up 4 bases and J gave up 0 bases; unmatched junction bases: 7. CDR3 DNA sequence: TGTGCCAGCAGTTCCAAACAGGGGGTGATGAACACTGAAGCTTTCTTT. Protein product: CASSSKQGVMNTEAFF.

The J gene is TRBJ2-7, the V gene TRBV5-4, with TRBD1 identical over 7 bases. J lost 4 bases, V lost 6 bases, and 10 bases had no gene match. The CDR3 has 14 amino acids. Germline V gene data show CDR1 as SGHNT and CDR2 as YYREEE (reference sequence). Here the CDR3 DNA reads TGTGCCAGCACTCCGGAGACAGGGCCTTACGAGCAGTACTTC. This codes for CASTPETGPYEQYF.

This clone has more than one count but fewer than ten. The chain joins TRBV5-1 to TRBJ2-7; TRBD1 might be the D (6 bases). V lost 1 base and J 6 bases, leaving 14 bases between the germline ends. Germline V CDR1 and CDR2: SGHRS, YFSETQ. This CDR3 has 14 amino acids. Written as DNA, the CDR3 is TGCGCCAGCAGCTTGTTAACAGGGTCGGGCGAGCAGTACTTC. Its translation is CASSLLTGSGEQYF.

The genes are TRBV28 and TRBJ2-2; possible D gene TRBD1, 6 bases. This CDR3 spans 13 amino acids. Germline CDR1 reads MDHEN; CDR2 reads SYDVKM. V was clipped by 8 bases and J by 1 base, with 8 bases between them. DNA for the CDR3: TGTGCCAGCGGGGGACAGAACACCGGGGAGCTGTTTTTT. It is translated as CASGGQNTGELFF.

V is TRBV4-1 and J is TRBJ2-1; D is perhaps TRBD2 (6 bases). V lost 1 base and J lost 8, with 12 bases in between. The CDR3 length is 14 residues. From germline, CDR1 is MGHRA and CDR2 YSYEKL. CDR3 sequence (DNA): TGCGCCAGCAGCCAAGGATCGGGGGTGGATGAGCAGTTCTTC. Translating gives CASSQGSGVDEQFF.

In this sample, this clone turned up once. V usage is TRBV10-2 and J usage is TRBJ1-5, with D hard to call. Trimming took 6 bases from V and 3 from J, leaving 6 bases between them. CDR1 is WSHSY, CDR2 SAAADI, per germline. This CDR3 has 12 amino acids. CDR3 nucleotide sequence: TGCGCCAGCAGCTTCCCCAATCAGCCCCAGCATTTT. It encodes CASSFPNQPQHF.

The CDR3 nucleotides read TGTGCCAGCAGTCGAAGGAGGGCGCAGTATTTT. Protein: CASSRRRAQYF. This sequence joins TRBV12-3 or TRBV12-4 and TRBJ2-3; D perhaps matches TRBD2 (6 bases). V shed 5 bases and J shed 10 bases, with 10 bases lying between them. CDR3 length equals 11 residues.

The chain links TRBV2 to TRBJ2-5; D gene ambiguous. CDR1 and CDR2 (germline): SNHLY, FYNNEI. The ends were cut back, 2 bases at V and 1 base at J, with 5 bases in the middle. The CDR3 spans 13 residues. The CDR3 sequence: CASSELRQETQYF. In DNA form, the CDR3 reads TGTGCCAGCAGTGAACTCCGCCAAGAGACCCAGTACTTC.

The rearrangement links TRBV7-8 to TRBJ2-7; D may be TRBD2 (6 bases). V gave up 5 bases and J gave up 5 bases, with 10 bases separating them. The CDR3 runs 12 residues. Germline CDR1 SGHVS, CDR2 FQNEAQ. CDR3 sequence (DNA): TGTGCCAGCAGCCTGGACTACAACGAGCAGTACTTC. This gives the protein CASSLDYNEQYF. The full variable domain, with the rest looked up from reference TRBV7-8 and TRBJ2-7, is GAGVSQSPRYKVAKRGQDVALRCDPISGHVSLFWYQQALGQGPEFLTYFQNEAQLDKSGLPSDRFFAERPEGSVSTLKIQRTQQEDSAVYLCASSLDYNEQYFGPGTRLTVT.

The chain joins TRBV4-1 to TRBJ1-3, with D uncertain. The V end lost 1 base, the J end lost 0 bases, and 10 bases lay between the germline ends. Germline-derived CDR1 and CDR2 are MGHRA and YSYEKL. The CDR3 spans 16 residues. The CDR3 nucleotides read TGCGCCAGCAGCCAAGGACAACCCTCCTCTGGAAACACCATATATTTT. Translated: CASSQGQPSSGNTIYF.

V usage is TRBV30 and J usage is TRBJ1-1, with 8 positions matching TRBD1. Germline V gene lookup returns CDR1 GTSNPN and CDR2 SVGIG (reference sequence). Trimming took 3 bases from V and 5 from J; bases not matched to a gene: 11. This CDR3 has 15 amino acids. CDR3 sequence (DNA): TGTGCCTGGAGCGATGGGCCGACAGGGGTGACTGAAGCTTTCTTT. This sequence encodes CAWSDGPTGVTEAFF.

V gene TRBV19 combines with J gene TRBJ2-3, with D unresolved. In germline, CDR1 is LNHDA, CDR2 SQIVND (reference sequence). The CDR3 has 12 amino acids. V was pared by 6 bases and J by 2 bases, with 6 bases between. The DNA of the CDR3 is TGTGCCAGTAGCTCCTACACAGATACGCAGTATTTT. Its protein is CASSSYTDTQYF.

This clone occurred a few times. The chain carries TRBV3-1 (or the pseudogene TRBV3-2) and TRBJ2-1, with 7 bases that match TRBD1. Germline CDR1 LGHDT, CDR2 YNNKEL (reference sequence). After removal of 4 bases from V and 6 bases from J, the junction contained 9 bases not matched to a gene. This CDR3 has 15 amino acids. The CDR3 nucleotides are TGTGCCAGCAGCCCCGAGACAGGGCGAGGCAATGAGCAGTTCTTC. It yields the protein CASSPETGRGNEQFF.

This clone was recorded only once. The CDR3 spells CASSPQDSRTNTEAFF. CDR3 bases: TGTGCCAGCTCACCCCAGGACAGTAGGACGAACACTGAAGCTTTCTTT. The chain carries TRBV18 and TRBJ1-1; tentative D call: TRBD1 (6 bases). Trimming left V 3 bases short and J 1 base short, with 15 bases between. There are 16 residues in the CDR3. Germline CDR1 is KGHSH and CDR2 is LQKENI.

The CDR3 DNA reads as TGTGCCAGCTCACCGAGGGGGCAGTTTAGTACAGATACGCAGTATTTT. Its translation: CASSPRGQFSTDTQYF. This chain connects TRBV18 to TRBJ2-3, with 7 bases matching TRBD1. The CDR3 loop spans 16 amino acids. The V segment lost 3 bases and the J segment 3 bases; nucleotides outside the gene matches: 9. Germline CDR1 reads KGHSH; CDR2 reads LQKENI.

The rearrangement joins TRBV2 to TRBJ2-2; a possible D gene is TRBD2 (6 bases). Between the trimmed V and J ends, which lost 7 bases and 1 base, there was a span of 7 bases. Germline V lookup: CDR1 SNHLY, CDR2 FYNNEI. This CDR3 is built from 13 residues. The CDR3, as DNA: TGTGCCAGCACGGGGGAGAACACCGGGGAGCTGTTTTTT. Translated, it gives CASTGENTGELFF.

The chain joins TRBV5-8 to TRBJ2-1; 7 nucleotides match TRBD1. Trimming cost V 2 bases and J 6 bases; bases outside gene matches: 5. The CDR3 totals 14 residues. Germline V gives CDR1 SGHTS, CDR2 YDEGEE. The CDR3 loop reads CASSFRQGGNEQFF. In DNA form, the CDR3 reads TGTGCCAGCAGCTTTAGACAGGGTGGCAATGAGCAGTTCTTC.

The V call is TRBV7-9, the J call TRBJ2-2, with a weak D call TRBD1 (5 bases). The V gene's germline CDR1 is SEHNR and CDR2 FQNEAQ (reference sequence). The CDR3 is 13 amino acids. V shed 5 bases and J shed 4 bases, with 8 bases lying between them. The CDR3 coding sequence is TGTGCCAGCAGCCCAGGGTTCACCGGGGAGCTGTTTTTT. Its translation is CASSPGFTGELFF.

This chain links TRBV6-5 with TRBJ2-3, with D possibly being TRBD2 (6 bases). V dropped 2 bases and J dropped 8 bases, with 17 bases sitting between them. This CDR3 comprises 15 residues. Germline CDR1 and CDR2: MNHEY and SVGAGI. The chain's CDR3 is CASSYGSGGESTQYF. In DNA form, the CDR3 reads TGTGCCAGCAGTTACGGTTCGGGCGGGGAGTCTACGCAGTATTTT.

The genes are TRBV18 and TRBJ1-2; TRBD1 aligns across 9 bases. The trim removed 3 bases at V and 8 bases at J, leaving 4 bases unmatched. Germline V gene data show CDR1 as KGHSH and CDR2 as LQKENI. The CDR3 totals 13 residues. The CDR3 bases are TGTGCCAGCTCACCGGGGACAGGGAACGGCTACACCTTC. This encodes CASSPGTGNGYTF. Complete variable domain (other parts from reference TRBV18 and TRBJ1-2): NAGVMQNPRHLVRRRGQEARLRCSPMKGHSHVYWYRQLPEEGLKFMVYLQKENIIDESGMPKERFSAEFPKEGPSILRIQQVVRGDSAAYFCASSPGTGNGYTFGSGTRLTVV.

The chain carries TRBV7-9 and TRBJ1-1, with a weak D call TRBD1 (6 bases). The germline V gene encodes CDR1 SEHNR and CDR2 FQNEAQ (reference sequence). This CDR3 comprises 14 residues. Trimming took off 7 bases at V and 1 base at J, with 13 bases between the two ends. In DNA form, the CDR3 reads TGTGCCAGCACCTCGGACAGTGGGAACACTGAAGCTTTCTTT. It specifies CASTSDSGNTEAFF.

This chain links TRBV28 with TRBJ2-2, with D possibly being TRBD1 (5 bases). CDR3 size: 16 residues. CDR1 MDHEN and CDR2 SYDVKM come from the germline V gene. V was pared by 5 bases and J by 3 bases, with 16 bases between. The CDR3 spells CASSPRRGRYTGELFF. The CDR3 nucleotides are TGTGCCAGCAGTCCAAGAAGGGGTCGATACACCGGGGAGCTGTTTTTT.

The rearrangement joins TRBV7-6 to TRBJ2-1, with D unclear. Per germline, CDR1 SGHVS and CDR2 FNYEAQ. This CDR3 region has 17 residues. V was cut by 4 bases and J by 7 bases, with 23 bases left in between. This chain's CDR3 is CASSSRPLPSALNEQFF. The CDR3 DNA sequence: TGTGCCAGCAGCTCCCGTCCCCTGCCCTCTGCGTTGAATGAGCAGTTCTTC. The entire variable domain, with the rest obtained from reference TRBV7-6 and TRBJ2-1, is as follows: GAGVSQSPRYKVTKRGQDVALRCDPISGHVSLYWYRQALGQGPEFLTYFNYEAQQDKSGLPNDRFSAERPEGSISTLTIQRTEQRDSAMYRCASSSRPLPSALNEQFFGPGTRLTVL.

This chain uses TRBV5-4 with TRBJ2-5; TRBD1 matches 9 bases. With 4 bases clipped from V and 1 base from J, the junction kept 5 bases outside the gene matches. The length of the CDR3 is 15 residues. CDR1 and CDR2 from the germline V gene are SGHNT and YYREEE (reference sequence). CDR3 bases: TGTGCCAGCAGCCGAAGGGACAGGGTCCAAGAGACCCAGTACTTC. Translation: CASSRRDRVQETQYF.

The V and J genes are TRBV9 and TRBJ2-3, with 7 bases that match TRBD2. Looked up from germline, CDR1 is SGDLS and CDR2 is YYNGEE. Trimming cost V 7 bases and J 2 bases; bases outside gene matches: 7. The CDR3 has 14 residues. CDR3 sequence: CASARGGDTDTQYF. The CDR3 DNA sequence: TGTGCCAGCGCGCGTGGGGGGGACACAGATACGCAGTATTTT.

The table lists this clone with a count of one. J is TRBJ1-1 and V is TRBV10-3; a weak D match, TRBD1 (6 bases). CDR1 ENHRY and CDR2 SYGVKD come from the germline V gene. V lost 5 bases and J lost 1, with 14 bases in between. The CDR3 is made up of 15 amino acids. CDR3 sequence reads: CAISNTGQPNTEAFF. CDR3 sequence (DNA): TGTGCCATCAGTAATACGGGACAACCGAACACTGAAGCTTTCTTT.